A single sample is the source of the 14 T cell receptor beta chains below, sequenced in a study of metastatic and nonmetastatic thyroid tumors. No patient received treatment before thyroid surgery. TCRdb re-called the PCR reads through MiXCR. The sample has approximately 8,000 clones; roughly 29% are singletons. Material: tumor tissue. These receptors were taken from a female donor with papillary thyroid cancer or a benign thyroid nodule (not recorded which). Some clones in this sample may be carry-over from other donors' samples.

The gene calls are TRBV30 and TRBJ1-6; D gene unclear. The CDR3 runs to 13 residues. Germline-derived CDR1 and CDR2 are GTSNPN and SVGIG (reference sequence). V was shortened by 7 bases and J by 7 bases, with 14 bases between the two germline ends. The CDR3 protein is CALSQVTNSPLHF. Here the CDR3 DNA reads TGTGCCTTGTCCCAGGTTACCAATTCACCCCTCCACTTT.

The chain joins TRBV20-1 to TRBJ1-2; 7 bases map to TRBD1. The CDR3 has 13 residues. J was trimmed by 4 bases and V by 6 bases; bases with no gene match: 8. Germline V gives CDR1 DFQATT, CDR2 SNEGSKA (reference sequence). CDR3 residues: CSAQGGMGYGYTF. CDR3 in DNA: TGCAGTGCCCAGGGGGGTATGGGCTATGGCTACACCTTC.

In its sample, this clone was seen a few times. The chain employs TRBV30 and TRBJ2-6; D may match TRBD1 or TRBD2 (5 bases each). CDR1 is GTSNPN and CDR2 is SVGIG in the germline V gene (reference sequence). The V gene lost 2 bases and the J gene lost 2 bases, with 7 bases spanning the gap. The CDR3 is 14 amino acids. The CDR3 loop is CAWSRGAGANVLTF. The CDR3 nucleotides are TGTGCCTGGAGTCGAGGGGCTGGGGCCAACGTCCTGACTTTC.

This clone occurred a few times. V is TRBV28 and J is TRBJ1-2, with no clear D. This CDR3 is 12 amino acids long. The germline gives CDR1 MDHEN, CDR2 SYDVKM. V lost 2 bases to trimming and J lost 2 bases, with 3 bases between them. The DNA of the CDR3 is TGTGCCAGCAGTTTACTGAACTATGGCTACACCTTC. It translates to CASSLLNYGYTF.

This chain connects TRBV20-1 to TRBJ2-7; possible D gene TRBD2, 5 bases. CDR3 length: 12 amino acids. Trimming took 2 bases from V and 4 from J, leaving 9 bases between them. Per germline, CDR1 DFQATT and CDR2 SNEGSKA (reference sequence). CDR3 DNA: TGCAGTGCTAGACTCGGGAATTACGAGCAGTACTTC. Protein sequence: CSARLGNYEQYF.

Relative to its sample, this clone is large. V usage is TRBV5-1 and J usage is TRBJ1-1, with D uncertain. The CDR3 spans 15 residues. V lost 1 base, J lost 1 base, and 11 bases lay in between. Germline CDR1 SGHRS, CDR2 YFSETQ. CDR3 in amino acids: CASSLSWFGNTEAFF. In DNA, the CDR3 is TGCGCCAGCAGCTTGTCGTGGTTCGGGAACACTGAAGCTTTCTTT.

The chain links TRBV24-1 to TRBJ2-1; weak D call: TRBD2 (5 bases). Germline loops: CDR1 KGHDR, CDR2 SFDVKD. Deletions cut 1 base from V and 10 bases from J, with 7 bases between. This CDR3 is 12 amino acids long. In DNA form, the CDR3 reads TGTGCCACCAGTGATTTTACTAGGGAGCAGTTCTTC. This translates into CATSDFTREQFF.

The chain recombines TRBV20-1 with TRBJ2-5; D perhaps matches TRBD1 (5 bases). CDR1 and CDR2 from the germline V gene are DFQATT and SNEGSKA (reference sequence). V shed 0 bases and J shed 2 bases, with 13 bases lying between them. The length of the CDR3 is 15 residues. The DNA for the CDR3 is TGCAGTGCTAGAGAATCTAGGACAATACAAGAGACCCAGTACTTC. Its protein is CSARESRTIQETQYF.

This clone has more than one count but fewer than ten. The genes are TRBV20-1 and TRBJ2-1; 9 bases agree with TRBD2. Germline CDR1 is DFQATT and CDR2 is SNEGSKA (reference sequence). This CDR3 comprises 16 residues. Germline trimming cut 6 bases from V and 8 bases from J; bases unmatched to any gene: 17. CDR3 coding DNA: TGCAGTGCCAATTCGGGCAGTTGGCGGGAGGGGGATGAGCAGTTCTTC. Its translation is CSANSGSWREGDEQFF.

V and J are TRBV12-3 or TRBV12-4 and TRBJ1-2; D possibly corresponds to TRBD1 (5 bases). The V and J ends lost 5 bases and 8 bases respectively, with 15 bases between them. The CDR3 sequence is 13 residues long. As DNA, the CDR3 is TGTGCCAGCAGTCCGGACACTCCTCAGGGCTACACCTTC. Protein product: CASSPDTPQGYTF.

V and J are TRBV10-3 and TRBJ1-5, with 7 bases lining up with TRBD1. CDR3 length: 13 residues. Per the germline V gene, CDR1 is ENHRY and CDR2 is SYGVKD. Germline trimming cut 6 bases from V and 5 bases from J; bases unmatched to any gene: 4. The CDR3 nucleotides are TGTGCCATCAGGGCAGGGGGAGATCAGCCCCAGCATTTT. This codes for CAIRAGGDQPQHF.

This clone appeared a few times. The V gene is TRBV6-1, the J gene TRBJ1-5; a possible D gene is TRBD1 (6 bases). Trimming took off 1 base at V and 2 bases at J, with 12 bases between the two ends. CDR1 is MNHNS and CDR2 is SASEGT in the germline V gene. CDR3 length: 16 residues. The CDR3 nucleotides read TGTGCCAGCAGTGAAGTGGCAGGGGAGGGCAATCAGCCCCAGCATTTT. It encodes CASSEVAGEGNQPQHF.

The chain has TRBV9 and TRBJ2-7; 11 positions match TRBD2. The trim removed 3 bases at V and 3 bases at J, leaving 5 bases unmatched. The germline V gene encodes CDR1 SGDLS and CDR2 YYNGEE. CDR3 length: 15 amino acids. The chain's CDR3 is CASSEATSGNYEQYF. Written as DNA, the CDR3 is TGTGCCAGCAGCGAAGCGACTAGCGGGAACTACGAGCAGTACTTC.

This clone has a handful of counts. The chain uses TRBV10-3 and TRBJ1-2; D gene ambiguous. V lost 7 bases and J lost 4, with 13 bases in between. Germline values: CDR1 ENHRY, CDR2 SYGVKD. The CDR3 is made up of 13 amino acids. The CDR3 protein is CAITEIVSYGYTF. In DNA, the CDR3 is TGTGCCATCACGGAAATTGTCTCCTATGGCTACACCTTC.